Listed below are T cell receptor beta chains from one sample, sequenced in a study of human T cells and chemical hapten exposure. Each CDR3 protein is one row after TCRdb ran MiXCR on the RACE reads. Here the sample spans about 120,000 distinct CDR3 sequences, roughly 12% being singletons. Specimen: whole blood, collected in connection with sensitization to the hapten diphenylcyclopropenone (DPC). The source is a woman between 45 and 65 years old with alopecia areata. Some clones in this sample may be carry-over from other donors' samples. Each CDR3 is given with its conserved first and last residue. Each record gives: V gene, D gene, clone size, J gene, CDR3 DNA, CDR3 protein. D genes are given only for firm matches. Size tells how often a clone was seen (once, few, many) or the class of an expanded clone, and some rows leave it out.

v_gene: TRBV3-1; d_gene: .; abundance: .; j_gene: TRBJ2-3; CDR3nt: TGTGCCAGCAGGCCCACTACCGGTACGCAGTATTTT; CDR3aa: CASRPTTGTQYF
v_gene: TRBV28; d_gene: .; abundance: many; j_gene: TRBJ2-2; CDR3nt: TGTGCCAGCACCCCGGTCGGGGGCTGGGCCGGGGAGCTGTTTTTT; CDR3aa: CASTPVGGWAGELFF
v_gene: TRBV5-6; d_gene: .; abundance: few; j_gene: TRBJ1-6; CDR3nt: TGTGCCAGCAGCTTGAGTCCGGGGGGAAATTCACCCCTCCACTTT; CDR3aa: CASSLSPGGNSPLHF
v_gene: TRBV4-2; d_gene: .; abundance: few; j_gene: TRBJ2-2; CDR3nt: TGTGCCAGCAGCCAAGCTTTTCGGATCGGGGAGCTGTTTTTT; CDR3aa: CASSQAFRIGELFF
v_gene: TRBV20-1; d_gene: .; abundance: few; j_gene: TRBJ2-1; CDR3nt: TGCAGTGCTAGAAGGGGGTTGGGGAATGAGCAGTTCTTC; CDR3aa: CSARRGLGNEQFF
v_gene: TRBV24-1; d_gene: .; abundance: few; j_gene: TRBJ2-2; CDR3nt: TGTGCCACCAGTGAAAACACCGGGGAGCTGTTTTTT; CDR3aa: CATSENTGELFF
v_gene: TRBV4-2; d_gene: TRBD1; abundance: few; j_gene: TRBJ1-1; CDR3nt: TGTGCCAGCAGCCACATGGACAGGGAGGTTAACACTGAAGCTTTCTTT; CDR3aa: CASSHMDREVNTEAFF
v_gene: TRBV5-1; d_gene: TRBD2; abundance: many; j_gene: TRBJ2-1; CDR3nt: TGCGCCAGGGTGACTAGCGGGAGTGACACCTACAATGAGCAGTTCTTC; CDR3aa: CARVTSGSDTYNEQFF
v_gene: TRBV28; d_gene: TRBD1; abundance: .; j_gene: TRBJ1-2; CDR3nt: TGTGCCAGCAGTTCCATGGGCCGGGACAGGGCCAAATTTTATGGCTACACCTTC; CDR3aa: CASSSMGRDRAKFYGYTF
v_gene: TRBV3-1; d_gene: .; abundance: few; j_gene: TRBJ1-1; CDR3nt: TGTGCCAGCAGCCAAGATTTTGGCGGGGGCGTGGACACTGAAGCTTTCTTT; CDR3aa: CASSQDFGGGVDTEAFF
v_gene: TRBV27; d_gene: TRBD1; abundance: many; j_gene: TRBJ1-1; CDR3nt: TGTGCCAGTTCGAACAGGGGGCACACTGAAGCTTTCTTT; CDR3aa: CASSNRGHTEAFF
v_gene: TRBV4-2; d_gene: TRBD1; abundance: few; j_gene: TRBJ2-7; CDR3nt: TGTGCCAGCAGCCAAGTAAGTGGTAGGACAGGAGGCGAGCAGTACTTC; CDR3aa: CASSQVSGRTGGEQYF
v_gene: TRBV6-2/TRBV6-3; d_gene: TRBD1; abundance: many; j_gene: TRBJ1-2; CDR3nt: TGTGCCAGCAGTTCCGACAGGGCCATCTACACCTTC; CDR3aa: CASSSDRAIYTF
v_gene: TRBV5-1; d_gene: TRBD1; abundance: .; j_gene: TRBJ1-3; CDR3nt: TGCGCCAGCAGCTTATGGGACAGAGCAGACACCATATATTTT; CDR3aa: CASSLWDRADTIYF
v_gene: TRBV20-1; d_gene: .; abundance: .; j_gene: TRBJ2-7; CDR3nt: TGCAGTGCTAGAGATACGGGACATTCGACCTACGAGCAGTACTTC; CDR3aa: CSARDTGHSTYEQYF
v_gene: TRBV28; d_gene: .; abundance: few; j_gene: TRBJ2-7; CDR3nt: TGTGCCAGCAGTTTCGGTCTCACCTCCTACGAGCAGTACTTC; CDR3aa: CASSFGLTSYEQYF
v_gene: TRBV20-1; d_gene: .; abundance: many; j_gene: TRBJ2-2; CDR3nt: TGCAGTGCTAGAGAACAACAGAACACCGGGGAGCTGTTTTTT; CDR3aa: CSAREQQNTGELFF
v_gene: TRBV2; d_gene: .; abundance: .; j_gene: TRBJ1-3; CDR3nt: TGTGCCACCCGGGGTCGTGGAAACACCATATATTTT; CDR3aa: CATRGRGNTIYF
v_gene: TRBV5-6; d_gene: TRBD1; abundance: many; j_gene: TRBJ2-7; CDR3nt: TGTGCCAGCAGCAACCCCGGGACAGACCCTTACGAGCAGTACTTC; CDR3aa: CASSNPGTDPYEQYF
v_gene: TRBV3-1; d_gene: TRBD1; abundance: few; j_gene: TRBJ1-6; CDR3nt: TGTGCCAGCAGCCAAGGGGCCACCGGGACAGGGGGTTCACCCCTCCACTTT; CDR3aa: CASSQGATGTGGSPLHF
v_gene: TRBV5-1; d_gene: .; abundance: .; j_gene: TRBJ2-1; CDR3nt: TGCGCCAGCAGCTTACAGGCCCCGGGGTACAATGAGCAGTTCTTC; CDR3aa: CASSLQAPGYNEQFF
v_gene: TRBV20-1; d_gene: TRBD1; abundance: few; j_gene: TRBJ2-4; CDR3nt: TGCAGTGCTAGACGACCCGGGACAGGATTAGCCAAAAACATTCAGTACTTC; CDR3aa: CSARRPGTGLAKNIQYF
v_gene: TRBV9; d_gene: .; abundance: .; j_gene: TRBJ2-3; CDR3nt: TGTGCCAGCAGCGTACCGGGGGGCGATACGCAGTATTTT; CDR3aa: CASSVPGGDTQYF
v_gene: TRBV3-1; d_gene: .; abundance: .; j_gene: TRBJ1-5; CDR3nt: TGTGCCAGCAGCCAAGGGGAGAATCAGCCCCAGCATTTT; CDR3aa: CASSQGENQPQHF
v_gene: TRBV25-1; d_gene: TRBD2; abundance: .; j_gene: TRBJ2-1; CDR3nt: TGTGCCAGCAGTGAGGCGGGAGCTGAGGCAGAGTTCTTC; CDR3aa: CASSEAGAEAEFF
v_gene: TRBV29-1; d_gene: TRBD2; abundance: few; j_gene: TRBJ2-7; CDR3nt: TGCAGCGTTGAAGTCAGGACTAGCCTCGAGCAGTACTTC; CDR3aa: CSVEVRTSLEQYF
v_gene: TRBV4-3; d_gene: .; abundance: few; j_gene: TRBJ2-6; CDR3nt: TGCGCCAGCAGCCAAGAGTGGCGGAACTCTGGGGCCAACGTCCTGACTTTC; CDR3aa: CASSQEWRNSGANVLTF
v_gene: TRBV3-1; d_gene: TRBD2; abundance: many; j_gene: TRBJ2-1; CDR3nt: TGTGCCAGCAGCCATCGTACTAGCGGGAGAAACAATGAGCAGTTCTTC; CDR3aa: CASSHRTSGRNNEQFF
v_gene: TRBV29-1; d_gene: .; abundance: once; j_gene: TRBJ2-3; CDR3nt: TGCAGCGTTGCACCTTCTGGGGCAGATACGCAGTATTTT; CDR3aa: CSVAPSGADTQYF
v_gene: TRBV3-1; d_gene: TRBD2; abundance: few; j_gene: TRBJ2-7; CDR3nt: TGTGCCAGCAGCCAAGAGGGGGGGACGGAGTACTTC; CDR3aa: CASSQEGGTEYF
v_gene: TRBV29-1; d_gene: TRBD1; abundance: .; j_gene: TRBJ1-2; CDR3nt: TGCAGCGCTGTGGGACAGGGGAGTCTCTATGGCTACACCTTC; CDR3aa: CSAVGQGSLYGYTF
v_gene: TRBV7-2; d_gene: .; abundance: .; j_gene: TRBJ1-1; CDR3nt: TGTGCCAGCAGCTCGGGACGGCTCACTGAAGCTTTCTTT; CDR3aa: CASSSGRLTEAFF
v_gene: TRBV28; d_gene: .; abundance: .; j_gene: TRBJ2-7; CDR3nt: TGTGCCAGCATAGGAAGTTTCTCCTACGCAGAGCAGTACTTC; CDR3aa: CASIGSFSYAEQYF
v_gene: TRBV28; d_gene: TRBD1; abundance: .; j_gene: TRBJ1-3; CDR3nt: TGTGCCAGCAGTCCCGGGACAGGGGTTGGAAACACCACATATTTT; CDR3aa: CASSPGTGVGNTTYF
v_gene: TRBV7-8; d_gene: .; abundance: many; j_gene: TRBJ2-1; CDR3nt: TGTGCCAGCAGCTCCCCCCAGGGAGGAGAGGTTGAGCAGTTCTTC; CDR3aa: CASSSPQGGEVEQFF
v_gene: TRBV5-1; d_gene: .; abundance: .; j_gene: TRBJ2-7; CDR3nt: TGCGCCAGCAGCTTGGAACGTTTCCAGGGCGAGCAGTACTTC; CDR3aa: CASSLERFQGEQYF
v_gene: TRBV28; d_gene: .; abundance: few; j_gene: TRBJ2-7; CDR3nt: TGTGCCAGCAGTTTTGAGCTTGCGCGAGAGCAGTACTTC; CDR3aa: CASSFELAREQYF
v_gene: TRBV28; d_gene: .; abundance: many; j_gene: TRBJ1-5; CDR3nt: TGTGCCAGCAGTTCTGCTCAGCCCCAGCATTTT; CDR3aa: CASSSAQPQHF
v_gene: TRBV7-6; d_gene: .; abundance: few; j_gene: TRBJ2-5; CDR3nt: TGTGCCAGCAGCTTATTCTGGGGGGATTCTCCCCAAGAGACCCAGTACTTC; CDR3aa: CASSLFWGDSPQETQYF
v_gene: TRBV6-5; d_gene: TRBD2; abundance: .; j_gene: TRBJ2-3; CDR3nt: TGTGCCAGCAGTTACGCGGGAGTTTTAGATACGCAGTATTTT; CDR3aa: CASSYAGVLDTQYF
v_gene: TRBV18; d_gene: .; abundance: few; j_gene: TRBJ2-4; CDR3nt: TGTGCCAGCTCACTCGACGTAACCAAAAACATTCAGTACTTC; CDR3aa: CASSLDVTKNIQYF
v_gene: TRBV18; d_gene: TRBD1; abundance: .; j_gene: TRBJ2-7; CDR3nt: TGTGCCAGCTCACCTCCCGGGACAGAACACTACGAGCAGTACTTC; CDR3aa: CASSPPGTEHYEQYF
v_gene: TRBV7-9; d_gene: TRBD2; abundance: few; j_gene: TRBJ2-1; CDR3nt: TGTGCCAGCAGCTCAGGACTAGCGGGAGGACCCTACAATGAGCAGTTCTTC; CDR3aa: CASSSGLAGGPYNEQFF
v_gene: TRBV29-1; d_gene: .; abundance: many; j_gene: TRBJ1-5; CDR3nt: TGCAGCGTTGCCACAGGTTCTGATCAGCCCCAGCATTTT; CDR3aa: CSVATGSDQPQHF
v_gene: TRBV20-1; d_gene: .; abundance: many; j_gene: TRBJ1-1; CDR3nt: TGCAGTGCTAGACAGGGGAATTATCTTGTCACTGAAGCTTTCTTT; CDR3aa: CSARQGNYLVTEAFF
v_gene: TRBV2; d_gene: .; abundance: many; j_gene: TRBJ2-7; CDR3nt: TGTGCCAGCAGCCCACGACAGCCAATGCTTAGCGAGCAGTACTTC; CDR3aa: CASSPRQPMLSEQYF
v_gene: TRBV19; d_gene: .; abundance: many; j_gene: TRBJ1-1; CDR3nt: TGTGCCAGTAGTAGGTCCGGGAGGAACACTGAAGCTTTCTTT; CDR3aa: CASSRSGRNTEAFF
v_gene: TRBV6-6; d_gene: TRBD2; abundance: many; j_gene: TRBJ2-3; CDR3nt: TGTGCCAGCACCATGGCCTCGACTAGCGGCACAGATACGCAGTATTTT; CDR3aa: CASTMASTSGTDTQYF
v_gene: TRBV12-3/TRBV12-4; d_gene: .; abundance: many; j_gene: TRBJ1-5; CDR3nt: TGTGCCAGCAGTCCCTCGGAGGGGCAGCCCCAGCATTTT; CDR3aa: CASSPSEGQPQHF
v_gene: TRBV12-3/TRBV12-4; d_gene: .; abundance: many; j_gene: TRBJ2-7; CDR3nt: TGTGCCAGCAGTTTAGGCTACTACGAGCAGTACTTC; CDR3aa: CASSLGYYEQYF
v_gene: TRBV28; d_gene: .; abundance: .; j_gene: TRBJ1-5; CDR3nt: TGTGCCAGCAGTTTAGTAAAACAGCCCCAGCATTTT; CDR3aa: CASSLVKQPQHF
v_gene: TRBV18; d_gene: TRBD2; abundance: few; j_gene: TRBJ2-7; CDR3nt: TGTGCCAGCTCACCAACTAGCGGGAGCAGGTACGAGCAGTACTTC; CDR3aa: CASSPTSGSRYEQYF
v_gene: TRBV20-1; d_gene: .; abundance: few; j_gene: TRBJ2-5; CDR3nt: TGCAGTGCTGCAGGGGCCTCCCAACCCCCACAAGAGACCCAGTACTTC; CDR3aa: CSAAGASQPPQETQYF
v_gene: TRBV28; d_gene: TRBD2; abundance: .; j_gene: TRBJ2-1; CDR3nt: TGTGCCAGCAGCTCTACGGGCGGGAGGATTTATCGTGAGCAGTTCTTC; CDR3aa: CASSSTGGRIYREQFF
v_gene: TRBV6-5; d_gene: .; abundance: many; j_gene: TRBJ1-2; CDR3nt: TGTGCCAGCAGTCCGGGGGCTTATGGCTACACCTTC; CDR3aa: CASSPGAYGYTF
v_gene: TRBV29-1; d_gene: TRBD2; abundance: .; j_gene: TRBJ2-3; CDR3nt: TGCAGCGTTGATACTAGCGGGGCCTCTTGGGCAGATACGCAGTATTTT; CDR3aa: CSVDTSGASWADTQYF
v_gene: TRBV5-1; d_gene: TRBD1; abundance: many; j_gene: TRBJ1-1; CDR3nt: TGCGCCAGCAGGACAGGGGGAGGAAACACTGAAGCTTTCTTT; CDR3aa: CASRTGGGNTEAFF
v_gene: TRBV3-1; d_gene: .; abundance: many; j_gene: TRBJ2-2; CDR3nt: TGTGCCAGCAGCCCGCCTACGAACACCGGGGAGCTGTTTTTT; CDR3aa: CASSPPTNTGELFF